The TCR beta chain under discussion was sequenced for a study of beta chain features in type 1 diabetes. Regarding the study as a whole: For Type 1 diabetes patients, all four CD4+ subsets carried TCRB CDR3s that were moderately but significantly shorter. Insertions at VDJ junctions were less frequent in type 1 diabetes patients. These patients also deleted more nucleotides at the same junctions.

Based on CD45RO/CCR7/CD25/CD127/CD95/CD27, CD4+ regulatory, stem cell-like memory, naive and central memory cells were sorted. Purity of each sorted population was above 98%. About this clone: Antigen: not known.

Unmatched junction bases numbered 3, after V lost 3 bases and J lost 5 bases. The CDR3 consists of 14 residues. The germline CDR1 and CDR2 sequences are SGHTA and FQGNSA. As every portion of the isolated RNA was reverse transcribed, the sequencing read expressed TCRB transcripts. Only in-frame clones appear in the TCRdb table, and some are missing; sequencing was by immunoSEQ multiplex PCR. Counted here are approximately 160,000 clones, 63% occurring once; the ten biggest clones make up about 0.1%. The chain recombines TRBV7-2 with TRBJ2-5; 10 nucleotides agree with TRBD2. The receptor was isolated from a man aged 25-45 years with type 1 diabetes. Sequencing was carried out using naive CD4+ T cells from blood. The DNA for the CDR3 is TGTGCCAGCAGCTTGGGACTAGCGTTGGAGACCCAGTACTTC. Translation gives CASSLGLALETQYF. The entire variable domain, with the rest obtained from reference TRBV7-2 and TRBJ2-5, is as follows: GAGVSQSPSNKVTEKGKDVELRCDPISGHTALYWYRQSLGQGLEFLIYFQGNSAPDKSGLPSDRFSAERTGGSVSTLTIQRTQQEDSAVYLCASSLGLALETQYFGPGTRLLVL.